This entry concerns a single TCR beta chain. The protocol was immunoSEQ multiplex PCR, while the TCRdb copy is restricted to in-frame clones and leaves out a portion. The repertoire holds 400,000 or so clones, around 91% seen once, with less than 0.75% in the top ten. Germline loops: CDR1 GTSNPN, CDR2 SVGIG (reference sequence). The length of the CDR3 is 13 residues. Trimming left V 5 bases short and J 3 bases short, with 13 bases between. The sample belongs to a study of blood T cell repertoires in COVID-19. Sequencing input: PBMCs or T cells enriched from blood (not recorded which). The clonotype comes from a man between 18 and 29 years old who had recovered from COVID-19. The chain employs TRBV30 and TRBJ1-2; D not resolved. The CDR3, as DNA: TGTGCCTGGGACCGGAGGGTTCACTATGGCTACACCTTC. Its translation is CAWDRRVHYGYTF.